This TCR beta chain was observed in a study of blood T cell repertoires in COVID-19 (TCRdb year 2020). Regarding the study in general: The collaborator samples originated in the United States, Italy and Spain and spanned the acute and convalescent phases of COVID-19. Nearly every sample came with metadata listing a de-identified subject ID, COVID-19 status, age in years and sex. Where available, HLA class I and class II types were taken from metadata supplied by the sample provider and were not determined by assay-based typing. The prospective study material was composed of cDNA or gDNA derived from T cells, B-cell-depleted T cells, or PBMCs. The repertoires were released in a freely available public database intended as a resource for research on the immune response to SARS-CoV-2. The samples were drawn from the first 160 participants of the ongoing ImmuneRACE study and from 1,254 subjects provided by 6 global collaborators. The dataset comprised deeply sampled blood TCRbeta repertoires from subjects exposed to, actively infected with, or recovered from COVID-19.

On this clone itself: Its antigen is unknown. No much larger clone exists at a distance of one base, and base qualities are not known.

Each collaborating institution followed its own protocols to collect whole blood in K2EDTA tubes. For TCRbeta analysis, collaborators shipped samples in one of three forms: frozen whole blood, isolated PBMCs, or DNA extracted from either of those sample types. The immunoSEQ Assay, a bias-controlled multiplex PCR, was used to amplify TCRbeta CDR3 regions from genomic DNA. In the original analysis: Nucleated cell counts per sample were estimated from amplification of reference gene primers within the assay. Sequence reads were collapsed and filtered to measure the absolute abundance of every unique TCRbeta CDR3 rearrangement. For each sample, productive Simpson clonality was calculated as the square root of Simpson's diversity index across productive rearrangements. TCRdb re-hosts the immuneACCESS table, in-frame sequences only. Its copies lack some clones; in the studies checked, an unresolved V gene accounts for under half of them, and the cause for the rest is not known. V, J and clone size are those of that table, while D and trimming were read from the DNA. The sample table records under 95,000 clones; approximately 80% of these occur just once. About 10% of the sample is held by the ten biggest clonotypes.

Here is what the overall study found, with its caveats: How much clinical and demographic metadata was included differed by source and by participant, and the metadata was provided uncurated.

The clonotype comes from a man aged 65 to 85 with acute or convalescent COVID-19. Sequences were obtained from peripheral blood.

The base sequence is TGTGCCAGCAGCACCTGGACAGGGTTAAATGAGCAGTTCTTC. Translated, this is CASSTWTGLNEQFF. This sequence uses TRBV7-9 and TRBJ2-1; TRBD1 agrees with 8 junctional bases. After removal of 5 bases from V and 7 bases from J, the junction retains 7 bases not matched to a gene. There are 14 amino acids in the CDR3, from cysteine to phenylalanine inclusive. The only DNA kept is the CDR3, 42 bases in frame from the first base. Via the germline V gene (reference sequence), CDR1 is SEHNR and CDR2 FQNEAQ.